This TCR beta chain is from a study of T cells in Graves' hyperthyroidism and ophthalmopathy. Researchers amplified the TCR beta CDR3 regions from RNA transcripts. With the HTBI primer set, the TCR CDR3 went through a first round of RT-PCR. Via MiXCR, TCRdb re-called the multiplex PCR reads, giving one row per CDR3 protein. Of just over 550,000 distinct CDR3 sequences listed, 35% to 55% are singletons. V lost 6 bases, J lost 5 bases, and 17 bases lay in between. Germline V gene sequence: CDR1 SGHKS, CDR2 YYEKEE (reference sequence). This CDR3 spans 14 amino acids. This clonotype was obtained from a young woman with Graves' hyperthyroidism. The chain employs TRBV5-5 and TRBJ2-5; the D gene is possibly TRBD2 (5 bases). The sequencing input was peripheral blood or thyroid tissue (not recorded which). The CDR3 loop reads CASTQRPLGETQYF. DNA for the CDR3: TGTGCCAGCACCCAGCGGCCCCTAGGCGAGACCCAGTACTTC.